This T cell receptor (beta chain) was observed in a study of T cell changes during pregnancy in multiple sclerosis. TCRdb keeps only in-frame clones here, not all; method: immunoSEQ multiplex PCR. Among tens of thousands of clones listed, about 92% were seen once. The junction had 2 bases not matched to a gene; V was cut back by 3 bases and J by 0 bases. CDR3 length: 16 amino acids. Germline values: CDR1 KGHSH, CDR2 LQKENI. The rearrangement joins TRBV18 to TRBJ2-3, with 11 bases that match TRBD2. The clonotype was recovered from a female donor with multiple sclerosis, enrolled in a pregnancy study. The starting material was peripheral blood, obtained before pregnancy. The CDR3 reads CASSPRTSGSTDTQYF. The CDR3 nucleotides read TGTGCCAGCTCACCTCGGACTAGCGGGAGCACAGATACGCAGTATTTT.